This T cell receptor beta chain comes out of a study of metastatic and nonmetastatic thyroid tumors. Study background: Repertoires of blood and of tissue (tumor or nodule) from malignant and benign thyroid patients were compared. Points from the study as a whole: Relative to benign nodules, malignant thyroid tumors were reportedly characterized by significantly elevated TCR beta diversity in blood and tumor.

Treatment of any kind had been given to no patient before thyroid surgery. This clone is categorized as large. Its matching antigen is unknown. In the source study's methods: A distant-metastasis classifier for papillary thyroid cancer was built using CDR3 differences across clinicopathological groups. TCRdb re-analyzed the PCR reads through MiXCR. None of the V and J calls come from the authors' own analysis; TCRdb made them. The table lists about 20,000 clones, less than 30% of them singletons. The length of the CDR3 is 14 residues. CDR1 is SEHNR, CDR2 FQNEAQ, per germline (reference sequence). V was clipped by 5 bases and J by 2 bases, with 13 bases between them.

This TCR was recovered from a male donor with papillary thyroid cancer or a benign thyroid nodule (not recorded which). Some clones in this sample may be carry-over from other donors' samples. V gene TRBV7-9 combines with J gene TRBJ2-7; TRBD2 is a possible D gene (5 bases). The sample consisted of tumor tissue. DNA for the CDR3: TGTGCCAGCAGCAAGCCGGGATCCCCCTACGAGCAGTACTTC. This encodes CASSKPGSPYEQYF.